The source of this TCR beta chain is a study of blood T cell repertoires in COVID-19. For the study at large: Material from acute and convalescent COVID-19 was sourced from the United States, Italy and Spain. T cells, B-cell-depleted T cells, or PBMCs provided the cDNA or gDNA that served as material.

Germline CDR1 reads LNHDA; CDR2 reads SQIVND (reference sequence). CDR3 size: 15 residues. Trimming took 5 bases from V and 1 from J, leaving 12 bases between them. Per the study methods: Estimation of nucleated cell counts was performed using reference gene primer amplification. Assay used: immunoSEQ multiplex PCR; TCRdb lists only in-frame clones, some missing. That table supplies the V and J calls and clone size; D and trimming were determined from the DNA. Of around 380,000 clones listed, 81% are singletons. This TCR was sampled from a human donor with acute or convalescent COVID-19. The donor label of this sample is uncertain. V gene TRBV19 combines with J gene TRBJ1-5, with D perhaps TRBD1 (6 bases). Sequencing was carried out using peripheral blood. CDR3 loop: CASSAGQRSNQPQHF. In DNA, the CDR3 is TGTGCCAGTAGTGCTGGACAGAGAAGCAATCAGCCCCAGCATTTT.